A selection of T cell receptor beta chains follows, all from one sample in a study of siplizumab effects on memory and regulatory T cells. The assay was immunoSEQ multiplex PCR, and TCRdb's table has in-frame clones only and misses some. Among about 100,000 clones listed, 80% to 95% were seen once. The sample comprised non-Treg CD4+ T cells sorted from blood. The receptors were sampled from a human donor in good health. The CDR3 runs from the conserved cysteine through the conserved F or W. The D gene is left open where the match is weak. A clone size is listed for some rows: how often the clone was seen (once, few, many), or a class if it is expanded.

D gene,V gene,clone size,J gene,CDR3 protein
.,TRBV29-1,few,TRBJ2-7,CSVESHPYEQYF
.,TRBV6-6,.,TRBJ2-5,CASSPLGAETQYF
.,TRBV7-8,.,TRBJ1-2,CASSLTGEGGGYTF
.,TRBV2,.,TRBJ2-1,CAVPSGLARSYNEQFF
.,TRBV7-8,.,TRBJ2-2,CASTTSRGNGELFF
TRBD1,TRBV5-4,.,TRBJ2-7,CASSSRTGSYEQYF
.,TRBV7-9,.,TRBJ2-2,CANPAGRALNTGELFF
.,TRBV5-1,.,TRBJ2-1,CASSLGGYNEQFF
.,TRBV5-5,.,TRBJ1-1,CASSPTDGNTEAFF
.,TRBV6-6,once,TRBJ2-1,CASSNVGGYNEQFF
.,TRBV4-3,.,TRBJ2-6,CASSHVSGAGANVLTF
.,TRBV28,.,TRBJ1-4,CASSFPGQSGNEKLFF
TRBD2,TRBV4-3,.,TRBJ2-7,CASSQVGLAGNHEQYF
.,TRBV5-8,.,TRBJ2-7,CASSLLSQTSQRYEQYF
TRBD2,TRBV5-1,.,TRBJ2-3,CASSPEVGGSNINTQYF
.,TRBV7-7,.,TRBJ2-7,CASSLSQGTYEQYF
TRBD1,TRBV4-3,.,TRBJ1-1,CASSQGGTGDSMNTEAFF
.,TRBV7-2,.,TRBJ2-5,CASSYGLQETQYF